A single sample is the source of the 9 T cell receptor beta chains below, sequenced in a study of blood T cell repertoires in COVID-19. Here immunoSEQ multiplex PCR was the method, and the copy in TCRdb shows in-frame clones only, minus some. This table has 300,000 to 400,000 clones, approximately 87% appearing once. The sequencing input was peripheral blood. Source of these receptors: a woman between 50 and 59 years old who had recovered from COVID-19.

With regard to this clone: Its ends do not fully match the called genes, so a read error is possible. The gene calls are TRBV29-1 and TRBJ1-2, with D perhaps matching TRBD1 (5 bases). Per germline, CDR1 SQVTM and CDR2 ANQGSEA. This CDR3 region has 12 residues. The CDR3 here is CSVESTGQVPLF. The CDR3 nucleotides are TGCAGCGTTGAATCGACTGGACAAGTCCCTCTCTTC. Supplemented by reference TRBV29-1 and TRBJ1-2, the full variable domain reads SAVISQKPSRDICQRGTSLTIQCQVDSQVTMMFWYRQQPGQSLTLIATANQGSEATYESGFVIDKFPISRPNLTFSTLTVSNMSPEDSSIYLCSVESTGQVPLFGSGTRLTVV.

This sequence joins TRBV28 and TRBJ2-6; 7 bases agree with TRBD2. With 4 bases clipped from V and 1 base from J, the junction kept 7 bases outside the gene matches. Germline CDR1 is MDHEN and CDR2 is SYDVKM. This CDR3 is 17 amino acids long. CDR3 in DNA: TGTGCCAGCAGTTCCCTAGCGGATGAGTCTGGGGCCAACGTCCTGACTTTC. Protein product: CASSSLADESGANVLTF.

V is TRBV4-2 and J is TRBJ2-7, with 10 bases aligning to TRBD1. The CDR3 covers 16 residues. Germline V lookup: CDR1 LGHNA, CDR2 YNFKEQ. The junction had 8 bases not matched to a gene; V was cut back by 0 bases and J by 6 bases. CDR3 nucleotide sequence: TGTGCCAGCAGCCAAGACCTACGGGACAGGGGATTCGAGCAGTACTTC. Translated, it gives CASSQDLRDRGFEQYF.

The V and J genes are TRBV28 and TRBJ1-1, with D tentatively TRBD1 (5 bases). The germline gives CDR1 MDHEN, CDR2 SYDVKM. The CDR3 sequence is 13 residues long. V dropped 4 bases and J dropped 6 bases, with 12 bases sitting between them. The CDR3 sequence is CASSSGLWAEAFF. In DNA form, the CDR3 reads TGTGCCAGCAGTTCGGGACTCTGGGCTGAAGCTTTCTTT.

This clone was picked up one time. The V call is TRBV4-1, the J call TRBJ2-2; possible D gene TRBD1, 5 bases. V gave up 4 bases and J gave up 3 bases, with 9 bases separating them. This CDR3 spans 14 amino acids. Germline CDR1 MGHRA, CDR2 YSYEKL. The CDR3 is CASSPGADTGELFF. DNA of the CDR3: TGCGCCAGCAGCCCTGGGGCGGACACCGGGGAGCTGTTTTTT.

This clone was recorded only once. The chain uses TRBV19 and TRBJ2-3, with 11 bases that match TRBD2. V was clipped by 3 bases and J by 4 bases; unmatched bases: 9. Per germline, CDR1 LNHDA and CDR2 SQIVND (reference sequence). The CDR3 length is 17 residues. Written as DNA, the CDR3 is TGTGCCAGTAGTATCAGGAAAACTAGCGGGGGTTCAGATACGCAGTATTTT. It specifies CASSIRKTSGGSDTQYF.

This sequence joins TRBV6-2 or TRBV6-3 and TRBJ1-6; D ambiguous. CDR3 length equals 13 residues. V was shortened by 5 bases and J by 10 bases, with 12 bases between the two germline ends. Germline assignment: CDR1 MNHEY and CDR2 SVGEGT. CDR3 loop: CASSPSRVSPLHF. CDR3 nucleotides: TGTGCCAGCAGTCCGTCGAGGGTCTCACCCCTCCACTTT.

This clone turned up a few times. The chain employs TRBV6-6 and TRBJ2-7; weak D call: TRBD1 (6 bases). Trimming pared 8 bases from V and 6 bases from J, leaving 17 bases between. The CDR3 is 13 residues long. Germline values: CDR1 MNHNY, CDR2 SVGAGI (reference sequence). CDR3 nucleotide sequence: TGTGCCAGCTGCCACAGGGATCTCGGCGAGCAGTACTTC. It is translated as CASCHRDLGEQYF.

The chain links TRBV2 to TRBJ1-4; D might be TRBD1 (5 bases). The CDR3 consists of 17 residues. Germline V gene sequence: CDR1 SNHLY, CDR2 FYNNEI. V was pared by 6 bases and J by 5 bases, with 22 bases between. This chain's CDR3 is CASSANRQGLGNEKLFF. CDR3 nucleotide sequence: TGTGCCAGCAGCGCCAACCGTCAGGGTTTGGGGAATGAAAAACTGTTTTTT.